The rows below give T cell receptor beta chains drawn from one sample of a study of PD-L1 blockade in urothelial cancer. Assay: immunoSEQ multiplex PCR; the TCRdb copy retains only in-frame clones and omits some. This sample has around 60,000 clones; about 76% occur once, and the top ten carry about 2.9%. The sample in question was PBMCs, obtained around atezolizumab (anti-PD-L1) treatment. The receptors here all came from a man between 65 and 79 years old with urothelial cancer. The CDR3 runs from the conserved cysteine through the conserved F or W. Each record gives: V gene, clone size, D gene, J gene, CDR3 protein, CDR3 DNA. D genes are given only for firm matches. Clone size is shown for a subset of rows, as once, few, many or a class of expanded clone.

TRBV11-2	-	-	TRBJ2-2	CASSLDPGLHTGELFF	TGTGCCAGCAGCTTAGACCCGGGACTCCACACCGGGGAGCTGTTTTTT
TRBV23-1	medium-sized	TRBD1	TRBJ1-5	CASSLKHRGNQPQHF	TGCGCCAGCAGTCTTAAACACAGGGGTAATCAGCCCCAGCATTTT
TRBV5-1	-	TRBD1	TRBJ2-5	CASSATGGWETQYF	TGCGCCAGCAGCGCAACAGGGGGCTGGGAGACCCAGTACTTC
TRBV28	-	TRBD1	TRBJ1-5	CASRPGQGGQPQHF	TGTGCCAGCAGACCGGGACAGGGCGGTCAGCCCCAGCATTTT
TRBV27	-	TRBD1	TRBJ2-5	CASSSTGYQETQYF	TGTGCCAGCAGTTCGACAGGGTATCAAGAGACCCAGTACTTC
TRBV2	-	-	TRBJ2-1	CASNGDYNEQFF	TGTGCCAGCAACGGGGATTACAATGAGCAGTTCTTC
TRBV10-3	-	TRBD2	TRBJ2-1	CAIMDGGVPYNEQFF	TGTGCCATCATGGACGGGGGGGTACCCTACAATGAGCAGTTCTTC
TRBV6-1	once	TRBD2	TRBJ2-7	CASSETRLAAAYEQYF	TGTGCCAGCAGTGAAACTAGACTAGCGGCGGCCTACGAGCAGTACTTC
TRBV5-1	-	TRBD2	TRBJ2-7	CASSRTSGSYEQYF	TGCGCCAGCAGCAGGACTAGCGGATCCTACGAGCAGTACTTC
TRBV19	-	-	TRBJ2-3	CASTGLASTDTQYF	TGTGCCAGCACCGGGCTAGCTAGCACAGATACGCAGTATTTT
TRBV7-9	-	TRBD2	TRBJ2-5	CASSLRRKSGLAGVETQYF	TGTGCCAGCAGCTTAAGGCGTAAATCGGGACTAGCGGGAGTAGAGACCCAGTACTTC
TRBV30	few	TRBD2	TRBJ2-1	CAWSGDSGRPSYNEQFF	TGTGCCTGGAGTGGAGATAGCGGGAGGCCTTCCTACAATGAGCAGTTCTTC
TRBV27	-	TRBD2	TRBJ2-2	CASSHQSVAGTNTGELFF	TGTGCCAGCAGTCACCAATCGGTAGCGGGCACGAACACCGGGGAGCTGTTTTTT